This T cell receptor (beta chain) came from a study of beta chain features in type 1 diabetes. Study in general: Cell yields, gender and age were similar in healthy donors and patients.

Comment on this clone: Its target is not known.

Trimming pared 1 base from V and 3 bases from J, leaving 13 bases between. The CDR3 is 16 amino acids. The V gene's germline CDR1 is SGHVS and CDR2 FNYEAQ. All sorted populations exceeded 95% purity. cDNA synthesis used the whole RNA isolate, giving expressed TCRB sequences. Clones were read by immunoSEQ multiplex PCR, and TCRdb kept only the in-frame ones, dropping some. Of 300,000 to 400,000 clones listed, approximately 11% are singletons. Study-wide results and limits: Comparison showed that naive, central memory and Treg TCRB repertoires appeared more similar among patients than among healthy donors.

This clonotype originated in a woman between 25 and 40 years old in good health. The V and J genes are TRBV7-6 and TRBJ2-1, with no clear D. Specimen: naive CD4+ T cells from blood. This CDR3 is CASSLVGARFYNEQFF. CDR3 DNA: TGTGCCAGCAGCTTAGTTGGAGCCCGATTCTACAATGAGCAGTTCTTC.